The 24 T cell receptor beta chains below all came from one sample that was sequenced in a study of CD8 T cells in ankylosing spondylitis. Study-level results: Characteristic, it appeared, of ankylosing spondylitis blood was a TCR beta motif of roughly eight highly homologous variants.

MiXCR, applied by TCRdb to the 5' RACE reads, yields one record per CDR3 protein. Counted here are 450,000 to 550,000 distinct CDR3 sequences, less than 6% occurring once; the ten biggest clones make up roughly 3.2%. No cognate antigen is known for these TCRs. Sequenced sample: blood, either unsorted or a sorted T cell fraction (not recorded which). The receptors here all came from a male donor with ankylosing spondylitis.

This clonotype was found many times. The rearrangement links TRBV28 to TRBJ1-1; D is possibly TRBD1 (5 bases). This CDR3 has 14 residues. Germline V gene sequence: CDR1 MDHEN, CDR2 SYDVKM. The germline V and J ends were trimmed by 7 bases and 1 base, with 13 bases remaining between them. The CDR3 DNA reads TGTGCCAGCACCTCCTTGGGGCCGAACACTGAAGCTTTCTTT. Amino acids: CASTSLGPNTEAFF.

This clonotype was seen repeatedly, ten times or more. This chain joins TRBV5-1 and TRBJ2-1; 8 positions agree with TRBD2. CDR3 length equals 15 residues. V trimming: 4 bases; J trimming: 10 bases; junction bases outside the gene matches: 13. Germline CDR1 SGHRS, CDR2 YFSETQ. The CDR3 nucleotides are TGCGCCAGCAGCGTCCCCGGGGGGGGGCGGAGAGAGCAGTTCTTC. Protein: CASSVPGGGRREQFF.

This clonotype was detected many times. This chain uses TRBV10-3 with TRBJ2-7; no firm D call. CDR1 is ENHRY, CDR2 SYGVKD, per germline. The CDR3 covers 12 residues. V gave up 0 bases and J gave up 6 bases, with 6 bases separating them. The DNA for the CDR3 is TGTGCCATCAGTGAGTCTGGGGTCGAGCAGTACTTC. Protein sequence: CAISESGVEQYF.

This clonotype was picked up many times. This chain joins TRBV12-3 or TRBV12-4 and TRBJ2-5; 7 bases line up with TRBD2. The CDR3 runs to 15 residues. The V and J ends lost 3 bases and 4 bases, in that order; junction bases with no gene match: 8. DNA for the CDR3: TGTGCCAGCAGTTTCAACCCGGGAGGAGGAGAGACCCAGTACTTC. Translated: CASSFNPGGGETQYF.

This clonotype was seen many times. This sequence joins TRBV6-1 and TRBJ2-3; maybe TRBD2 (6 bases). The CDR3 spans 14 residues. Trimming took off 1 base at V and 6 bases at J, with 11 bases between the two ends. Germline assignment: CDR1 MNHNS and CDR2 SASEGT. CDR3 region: CASSEDGGMDTQYF. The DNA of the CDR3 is TGTGCCAGCAGTGAAGATGGGGGGATGGATACGCAGTATTTT.

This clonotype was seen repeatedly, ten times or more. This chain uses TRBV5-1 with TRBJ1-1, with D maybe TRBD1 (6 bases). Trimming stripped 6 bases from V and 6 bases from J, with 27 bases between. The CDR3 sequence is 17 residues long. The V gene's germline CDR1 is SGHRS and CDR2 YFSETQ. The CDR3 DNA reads TGCGCCAGCAACCCATTGAGTCTGGGACAATCAACCGCTGAAGCTTTCTTT. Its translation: CASNPLSLGQSTAEAFF.

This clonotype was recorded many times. The CDR3 is CASSLDGRYQETQYF. The CDR3 coding sequence is TGTGCCAGCAGCTTAGATGGTCGGTACCAAGAGACCCAGTACTTC. The chain joins TRBV11-2 to TRBJ2-5; D remains ambiguous. Germline V lookup: CDR1 SGHAT, CDR2 FQNNGV. This CDR3 comprises 15 residues. The V and J ends lost 0 bases and 0 bases respectively, with 8 bases between them.

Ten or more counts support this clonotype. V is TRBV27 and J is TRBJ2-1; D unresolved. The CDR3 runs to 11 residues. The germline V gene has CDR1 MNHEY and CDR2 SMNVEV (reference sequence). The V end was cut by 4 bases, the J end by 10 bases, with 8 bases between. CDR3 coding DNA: TGTGCCAGCAGTTCCTTCGGGGAGCAGTTCTTC. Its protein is CASSSFGEQFF.

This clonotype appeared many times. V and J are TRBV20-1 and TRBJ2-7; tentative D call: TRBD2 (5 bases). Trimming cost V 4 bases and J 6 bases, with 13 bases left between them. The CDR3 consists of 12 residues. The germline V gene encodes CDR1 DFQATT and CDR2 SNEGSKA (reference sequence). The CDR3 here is CSATEGPSEQYF. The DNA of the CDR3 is TGCAGTGCTACCGAGGGCCCGAGCGAGCAGTACTTC.

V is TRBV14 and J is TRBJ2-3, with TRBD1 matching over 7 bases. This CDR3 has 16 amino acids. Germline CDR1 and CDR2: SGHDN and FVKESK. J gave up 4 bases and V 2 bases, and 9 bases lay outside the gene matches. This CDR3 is CASSQLTGTGPDTQYF. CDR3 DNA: TGTGCCAGCAGCCAACTGACAGGGACGGGCCCAGATACGCAGTATTTT. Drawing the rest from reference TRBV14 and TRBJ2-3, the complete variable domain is EAGVTQFPSHSVIEKGQTVTLRCDPISGHDNLYWYRRVMGKEIKFLLHFVKESKQDESGMPNNRFLAERTGGTYSTLKVQPAELEDSGVYFCASSQLTGTGPDTQYFGPGTRLTVL.

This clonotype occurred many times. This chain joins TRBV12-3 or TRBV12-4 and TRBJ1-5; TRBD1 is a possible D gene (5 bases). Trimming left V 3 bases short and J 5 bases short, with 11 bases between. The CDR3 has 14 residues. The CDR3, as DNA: TGTGCCAGCAGTTTTCGGCAGGGATATCAGCCCCAGCATTTT. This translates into CASSFRQGYQPQHF.

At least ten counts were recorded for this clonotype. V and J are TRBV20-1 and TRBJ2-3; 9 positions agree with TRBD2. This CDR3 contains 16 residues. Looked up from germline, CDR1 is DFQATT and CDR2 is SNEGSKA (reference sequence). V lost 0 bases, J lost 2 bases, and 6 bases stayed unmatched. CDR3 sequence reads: CSARDYLAGFTDTQYF. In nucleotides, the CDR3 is TGCAGTGCTAGAGATTACCTAGCGGGATTCACAGATACGCAGTATTTT.

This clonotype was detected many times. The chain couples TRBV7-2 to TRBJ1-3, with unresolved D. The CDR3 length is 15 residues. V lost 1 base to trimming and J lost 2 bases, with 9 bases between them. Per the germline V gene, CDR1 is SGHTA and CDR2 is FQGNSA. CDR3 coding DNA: TGTGCCAGCAGCTTAGATCCTAGAGCTGGAAACACCATATATTTT. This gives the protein CASSLDPRAGNTIYF. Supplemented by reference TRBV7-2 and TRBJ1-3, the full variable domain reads GAGVSQSPSNKVTEKGKDVELRCDPISGHTALYWYRQSLGQGLEFLIYFQGNSAPDKSGLPSDRFSAERTGGSVSTLTIQRTQQEDSAVYLCASSLDPRAGNTIYFGEGSWLTVV.

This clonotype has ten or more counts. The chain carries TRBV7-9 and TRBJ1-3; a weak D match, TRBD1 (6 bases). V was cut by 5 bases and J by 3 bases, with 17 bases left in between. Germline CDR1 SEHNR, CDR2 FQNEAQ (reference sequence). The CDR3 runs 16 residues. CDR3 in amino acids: CASSPVTQGYGNTIYF. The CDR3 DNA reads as TGTGCCAGCAGCCCAGTGACCCAGGGGTATGGAAACACCATATATTTT.

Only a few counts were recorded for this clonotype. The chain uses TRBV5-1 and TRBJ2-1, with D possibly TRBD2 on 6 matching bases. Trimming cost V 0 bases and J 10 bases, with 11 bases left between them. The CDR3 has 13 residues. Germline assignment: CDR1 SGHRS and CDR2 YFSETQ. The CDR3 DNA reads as TGCGCCAGCAGCTTGGCGTCGCTAGCGGAGCAGTTCTTC. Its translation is CASSLASLAEQFF.

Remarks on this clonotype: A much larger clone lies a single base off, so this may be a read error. The DNA of the CDR3 is TGCGCCAGCAGGTGGGACAACTCCTACGAGCAGTACTTC. Encoded protein: CASRWDNSYEQYF. The V and J genes are TRBV5-1 and TRBJ2-7, with D perhaps matching TRBD1 (6 bases). From germline, CDR1 is SGHRS and CDR2 YFSETQ. This CDR3 is 13 amino acids long. Trimming shortened V by 5 bases and J by 0 bases, and 9 bases separated the two germline ends.

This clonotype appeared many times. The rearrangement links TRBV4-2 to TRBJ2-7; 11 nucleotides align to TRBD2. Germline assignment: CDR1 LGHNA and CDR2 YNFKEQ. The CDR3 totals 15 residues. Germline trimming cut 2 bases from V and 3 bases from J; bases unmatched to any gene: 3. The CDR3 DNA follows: TGTGCCAGCAGCCAAACTAGCGGGAGCCACTACGAGCAGTACTTC. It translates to CASSQTSGSHYEQYF.

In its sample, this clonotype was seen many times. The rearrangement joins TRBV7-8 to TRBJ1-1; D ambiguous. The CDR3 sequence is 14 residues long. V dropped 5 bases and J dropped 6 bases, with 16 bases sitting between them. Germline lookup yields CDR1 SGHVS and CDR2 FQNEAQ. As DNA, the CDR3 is TGTGCCAGCAGCCAAGCCCTCCCCGGGGCTGAAGCTTTCTTT. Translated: CASSQALPGAEAFF.

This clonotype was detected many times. This CDR3 is CSARDPGQGIPTEAFF. The CDR3 nucleotides read TGCAGTGCTAGAGACCCGGGACAGGGGATCCCCACTGAAGCTTTCTTT. The rearrangement joins TRBV20-1 to TRBJ1-1; TRBD1 aligns across 10 bases. In germline, CDR1 is DFQATT, CDR2 SNEGSKA (reference sequence). Trimming at V came to 0 bases and at J to 4 bases, leaving 8 bases not matched to a gene. This CDR3 is built from 16 residues.

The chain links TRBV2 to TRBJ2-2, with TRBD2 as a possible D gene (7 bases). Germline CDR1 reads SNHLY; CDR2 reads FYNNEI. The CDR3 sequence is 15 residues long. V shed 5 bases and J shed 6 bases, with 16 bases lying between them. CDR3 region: CASSFDGGPPGELFF. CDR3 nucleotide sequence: TGTGCCAGCAGTTTCGACGGGGGGCCCCCCGGGGAGCTGTTTTTT.

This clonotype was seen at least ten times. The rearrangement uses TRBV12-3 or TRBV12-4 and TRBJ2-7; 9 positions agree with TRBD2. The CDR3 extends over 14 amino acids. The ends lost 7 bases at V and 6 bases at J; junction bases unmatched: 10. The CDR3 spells CASTLSGRRREQYF. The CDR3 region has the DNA TGTGCCAGCACTCTTAGCGGGAGACGGCGCGAGCAGTACTTC.

For the CDR3, the DNA is TGTGCCAGCAGTTACGGAATAAAGACTGAAGCTTTCTTT. Its protein is CASSYGIKTEAFF. The chain links TRBV6-5 to TRBJ1-1; D not resolved. CDR1 and CDR2 (germline): MNHEY, SVGAGI. There are 13 residues in the CDR3. V lost 2 bases to trimming and J lost 5 bases, with 9 bases between them.

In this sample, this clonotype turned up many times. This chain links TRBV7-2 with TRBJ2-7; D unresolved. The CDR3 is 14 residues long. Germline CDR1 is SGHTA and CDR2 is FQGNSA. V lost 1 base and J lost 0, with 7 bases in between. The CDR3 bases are TGTGCCAGCAGCTTAGAGGCTTACTCCTACGAGCAGTACTTC. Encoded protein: CASSLEAYSYEQYF.

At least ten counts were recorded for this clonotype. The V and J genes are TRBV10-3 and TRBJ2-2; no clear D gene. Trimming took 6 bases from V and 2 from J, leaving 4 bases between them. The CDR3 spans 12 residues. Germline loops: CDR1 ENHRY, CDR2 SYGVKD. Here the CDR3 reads CAIRDNTGELFF. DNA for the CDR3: TGTGCCATCAGGGATAACACCGGGGAGCTGTTTTTT.